The table lists the clone carrying this T cell receptor beta chain with a count of one. This record comes from a study of control samples from healthy donors and cancer patients. V was clipped by 6 bases and J by 15 bases; unmatched bases: 14. The CDR3 loop spans 15 amino acids. Per germline, CDR1 SNHLY and CDR2 FYNNEI. Profiled with immunoSEQ multiplex PCR; TCRdb holds only in-frame clones, not every one. The sample consists of fewer than 60,000 clones, roughly 95% of them appearing once. This clonotype originated in a man aged 30 to 45 in good health. The V gene is TRBV2, the J gene TRBJ2-1, with 13 positions matching TRBD2. The sequenced sample consisted of blood. In DNA form, the CDR3 reads TGTGCCAGCAGACGGGGACTAGCGGGAATTGAGAATCTGTTCTTC. Protein product: CASRRGLAGIENLFF.